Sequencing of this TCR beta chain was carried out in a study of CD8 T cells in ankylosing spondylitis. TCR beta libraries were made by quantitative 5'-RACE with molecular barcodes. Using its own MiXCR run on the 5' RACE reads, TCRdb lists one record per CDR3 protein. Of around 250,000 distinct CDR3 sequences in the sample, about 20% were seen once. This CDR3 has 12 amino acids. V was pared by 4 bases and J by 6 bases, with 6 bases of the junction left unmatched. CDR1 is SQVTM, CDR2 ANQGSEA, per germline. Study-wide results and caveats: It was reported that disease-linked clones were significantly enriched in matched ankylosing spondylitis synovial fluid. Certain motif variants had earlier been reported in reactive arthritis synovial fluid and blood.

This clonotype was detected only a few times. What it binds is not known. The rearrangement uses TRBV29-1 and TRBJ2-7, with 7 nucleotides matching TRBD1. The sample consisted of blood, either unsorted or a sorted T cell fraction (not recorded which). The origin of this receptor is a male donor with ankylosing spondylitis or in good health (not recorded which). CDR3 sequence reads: CSVVGDSREQYF. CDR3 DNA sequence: TGCAGCGTTGTGGGGGACAGCCGCGAGCAGTACTTC.